This is a list of T cell receptor beta chains from one sample in a study of blood T cell repertoires in COVID-19. The method was immunoSEQ multiplex PCR; TCRdb's version includes in-frame clones alone and lacks a portion of them. The sample consists of 130,000 or so clones, roughly 89% of them appearing once. Sample: peripheral blood. The receptor source for this set is a man aged 45-60 years with active or convalescent COVID-19. Both conserved end residues are part of each CDR3. The order of the fields is CDR3 DNA, CDR3 protein, D gene, V gene, J gene, clone size. A D gene is named only where the DNA matches it firmly. Size is omitted from some rows. Given values are once, few, many or a class for expanded clones.

CDR3nt: TGTGCCTGGAGTTTAACGGGGGGTATTGATGAGCAGTTCTTC
CDR3aa: CAWSLTGGIDEQFF
d_gene: TRBD2
v_gene: TRBV30
j_gene: TRBJ2-1
abundance: -

CDR3nt: TGTGCCAGCAGCTTGGGACAGGACGCCACAGATACGCAGTATTTT
CDR3aa: CASSLGQDATDTQYF
d_gene: -
v_gene: TRBV5-6
j_gene: TRBJ2-3
abundance: -

CDR3nt: TGTGCCAGCAGTGAATTTCGCCCCACTAGCGGAAGCACAGATACGCAGTATTTT
CDR3aa: CASSEFRPTSGSTDTQYF
d_gene: TRBD2
v_gene: TRBV2
j_gene: TRBJ2-3
abundance: once

CDR3nt: TGTGCCAGCAGTGAGGTGACAGGGGCGGGGGAGCTGTTTTTT
CDR3aa: CASSEVTGAGELFF
d_gene: TRBD1
v_gene: TRBV25-1
j_gene: TRBJ2-2
abundance: -

CDR3nt: TGTGCCAGCAGCTTAGACTGGAGCTCTGGGGCCAACGTCCTGACTTTC
CDR3aa: CASSLDWSSGANVLTF
d_gene: -
v_gene: TRBV11-2
j_gene: TRBJ2-6
abundance: -

CDR3nt: TGCGCCAGCAGCCAAGATCCCCAGTACGAGCAGTACTTC
CDR3aa: CASSQDPQYEQYF
d_gene: -
v_gene: TRBV4-3
j_gene: TRBJ2-7
abundance: -

CDR3nt: TGTGCCAGCAGTTTATATGGGACTAGCGGGAGGATAATCGACAATGAGCAGTTCTTC
CDR3aa: CASSLYGTSGRIIDNEQFF
d_gene: TRBD2
v_gene: TRBV28
j_gene: TRBJ2-1
abundance: -

CDR3nt: TGTGCCACGACGGCACAGTATAGCAATCAGCCCCAGCATTTT
CDR3aa: CATTAQYSNQPQHF
d_gene: -
v_gene: TRBV28
j_gene: TRBJ1-5
abundance: -

CDR3nt: TGTGCCAGTAGTGCGGGAATCACCGGGGAGCTGTTTTTT
CDR3aa: CASSAGITGELFF
d_gene: -
v_gene: TRBV19
j_gene: TRBJ2-2
abundance: -

CDR3nt: TGTGCTAGTGGTTTCGACAGGGCGAGTTCACCCCTCCACTTT
CDR3aa: CASGFDRASSPLHF
d_gene: TRBD1
v_gene: TRBV12-5
j_gene: TRBJ1-6
abundance: -

CDR3nt: TGTGCCAGCAGCCAAGGTGGTACCAGGGGGCGCACTGAAGCTTTCTTT
CDR3aa: CASSQGGTRGRTEAFF
d_gene: TRBD1
v_gene: TRBV3-1/TRBV3-2
j_gene: TRBJ1-1
abundance: -

CDR3nt: TGTGCCAGCACCAGGGTGCTGAATTCACCCCTCCACTTT
CDR3aa: CASTRVLNSPLHF
d_gene: -
v_gene: TRBV6-6
j_gene: TRBJ1-6
abundance: -

CDR3nt: TGTGCCAGCAGCCAGGGACTAGCGGGGGGATTCACCGGGGAGCTGTTTTTT
CDR3aa: CASSQGLAGGFTGELFF
d_gene: TRBD2
v_gene: TRBV9
j_gene: TRBJ2-2
abundance: -

CDR3nt: TGCGCCAGCAGCGAAAGGACTGACGACCTTAAAAATTCACCCCTCCACTTT
CDR3aa: CASSERTDDLKNSPLHF
d_gene: -
v_gene: TRBV4-1
j_gene: TRBJ1-6
abundance: -

CDR3nt: TGTGCCAGCAGTTACTCTGAGGTGGGGCAGTACAATGAGCAGTTCTTC
CDR3aa: CASSYSEVGQYNEQFF
d_gene: -
v_gene: TRBV6-5
j_gene: TRBJ2-1
abundance: -